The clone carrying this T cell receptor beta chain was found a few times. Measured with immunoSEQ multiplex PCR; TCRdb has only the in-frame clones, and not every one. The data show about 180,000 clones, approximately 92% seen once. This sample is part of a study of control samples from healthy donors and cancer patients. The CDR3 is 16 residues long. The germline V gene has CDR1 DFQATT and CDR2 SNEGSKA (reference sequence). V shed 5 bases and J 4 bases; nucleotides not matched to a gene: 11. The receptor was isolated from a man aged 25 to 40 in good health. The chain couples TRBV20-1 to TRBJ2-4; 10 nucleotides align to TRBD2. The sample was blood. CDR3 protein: CSAGGDGLAAKNIQYF. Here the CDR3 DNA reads TGCAGTGCTGGTGGAGACGGACTAGCGGCTAAAAACATTCAGTACTTC.